This TCR beta chain emerged from a study of blood T cell repertoires in COVID-19. Background on the study: COVID-19 samples collected from the United States, Italy and Spain covered acute and convalescent phases.

The method was immunoSEQ multiplex PCR; TCRdb's version includes in-frame clones alone and lacks a portion of them. The sample yields roughly 150,000 clones, approximately 80% seen once. Grouping used clinical history reported by participants in a survey and questionnaire. Of note for this clone: Other DNA variants within this sample encode the same CDR3.

Input material: PBMCs or T cells enriched from blood (not recorded which). This clonotype was obtained from a man in his 70s who had been exposed to COVID-19.

The CDR3, as DNA: TGTGCCAGCAGGCGGGACAGCATGAACACTGAAGCTTTCTTT. Residues: CASRRDSMNTEAFF. The chain carries TRBV6-5 and TRBJ1-1, with TRBD1 identical over 7 bases. V lost 6 bases, J lost 0 bases, and 4 bases stayed unmatched. CDR1 is MNHEY, CDR2 SVGAGI, per germline. This CDR3 has 14 residues.